A selection of T cell receptor beta chains follows, all from one sample in a study of identical twins. TCRdb fed the 5' RACE reads into MiXCR, producing one record per CDR3 protein. Of around 530,000 distinct CDR3 sequences listed, roughly 15% are singletons. These data were likewise used in another study, on yellow fever vaccine responses in identical twins.

The sample taken for sequencing was CD4+ T cells sorted from blood. Receptor source: a woman aged 18-29 years in good health. CDR3s include the opening cysteine and the closing phenylalanine or tryptophan. The D gene is left open where the match is weak. Rows may omit the clone size; those that give it use once, few, many or a size class.

D gene: TRBD2
J gene: TRBJ2-3
clone size: few
V gene: TRBV5-4
CDR3 protein: CASSFGTSGRAITDTQYF
CDR3 DNA: TGTGCCAGCAGCTTCGGGACTAGCGGGAGGGCCATCACAGATACGCAGTATTTT

D gene: TRBD2
J gene: TRBJ2-1
clone size: -
V gene: TRBV7-2
CDR3 protein: CASSLAVRAGGPNEQFF
CDR3 DNA: TGTGCCAGCAGCTTAGCGGTTCGAGCGGGAGGGCCGAATGAGCAGTTCTTC

D gene: -
J gene: TRBJ1-2
clone size: -
V gene: TRBV6-4
CDR3 protein: CASSDGEGRGYTF
CDR3 DNA: TGTGCCAGCAGTGACGGGGAGGGGCGAGGCTACACCTTC

D gene: -
J gene: TRBJ2-5
clone size: -
V gene: TRBV2
CDR3 protein: CASREKGYETQYF
CDR3 DNA: TGTGCCAGCAGAGAAAAAGGCTACGAGACCCAGTACTTC

D gene: -
J gene: TRBJ2-7
clone size: few
V gene: TRBV5-6
CDR3 protein: CASSFRSQGGYSYEQYF
CDR3 DNA: TGTGCCAGCAGCTTTAGATCGCAGGGGGGATACTCCTACGAGCAGTACTTC

D gene: -
J gene: TRBJ1-3
clone size: few
V gene: TRBV20-1
CDR3 protein: CSARSVDSGNTIYF
CDR3 DNA: TGCAGTGCTAGATCGGTAGACTCTGGAAACACCATATATTTT

D gene: -
J gene: TRBJ2-3
clone size: -
V gene: TRBV12-3/TRBV12-4
CDR3 protein: CASSLQGLYRDTQYF
CDR3 DNA: TGTGCCAGCAGTTTACAGGGTCTCTACCGAGATACGCAGTATTTT

D gene: -
J gene: TRBJ2-1
clone size: few
V gene: TRBV29-1
CDR3 protein: CSGTVPSYNEQFF
CDR3 DNA: TGCAGCGGGACAGTACCCTCCTACAATGAGCAGTTCTTC

D gene: TRBD2
J gene: TRBJ2-1
clone size: many
V gene: TRBV5-1
CDR3 protein: CASSRRLAGGYNEQFF
CDR3 DNA: TGCGCCAGCAGCCGAAGACTAGCGGGGGGATACAATGAGCAGTTCTTC

D gene: -
J gene: TRBJ2-7
clone size: few
V gene: TRBV3-1
CDR3 protein: CASSHLHASYEQYF
CDR3 DNA: TGTGCCAGCAGCCATCTACATGCCTCCTACGAGCAGTACTTC

D gene: -
J gene: TRBJ2-3
clone size: -
V gene: TRBV9
CDR3 protein: CASSVSVGGTDTQYF
CDR3 DNA: TGTGCCAGCAGCGTAAGTGTCGGGGGCACAGATACGCAGTATTTT

D gene: TRBD2
J gene: TRBJ2-1
clone size: many
V gene: TRBV29-1
CDR3 protein: CSVGLAGGEQFF
CDR3 DNA: TGCAGCGTTGGACTAGCGGGGGGAGAGCAGTTCTTC

D gene: TRBD2
J gene: TRBJ2-2
clone size: few
V gene: TRBV3-1
CDR3 protein: CASSQDPGLVTGELFF
CDR3 DNA: TGTGCCAGCAGCCAAGATCCCGGACTAGTTACCGGGGAGCTGTTTTTT

D gene: TRBD1
J gene: TRBJ2-2
clone size: -
V gene: TRBV6-1
CDR3 protein: CASRNRGTNTGELFF
CDR3 DNA: TGTGCCAGCCGGAACAGGGGGACGAACACCGGGGAGCTGTTTTTT

D gene: TRBD1
J gene: TRBJ1-1
clone size: many
V gene: TRBV5-1
CDR3 protein: CASSLGQGFTEAFF
CDR3 DNA: TGCGCCAGCAGCTTGGGACAGGGGTTCACTGAAGCTTTCTTT

D gene: -
J gene: TRBJ2-1
clone size: -
V gene: TRBV20-1
CDR3 protein: CSARDQGLTWPFF
CDR3 DNA: TGCAGTGCTAGAGACCAGGGACTTACCTGGCCGTTCTTC

D gene: TRBD1
J gene: TRBJ2-1
clone size: few
V gene: TRBV15
CDR3 protein: CATSREGQGGYNEQFF
CDR3 DNA: TGTGCCACCAGCAGAGAGGGACAGGGAGGGTACAATGAGCAGTTCTTC

D gene: TRBD1
J gene: TRBJ2-2
clone size: many
V gene: TRBV24-1
CDR3 protein: CATSDFRTGNTGELFF
CDR3 DNA: TGTGCCACCAGTGATTTTCGGACAGGCAACACCGGGGAGCTGTTTTTT

D gene: TRBD2
J gene: TRBJ2-1
clone size: -
V gene: TRBV20-1
CDR3 protein: CSAIHSTSGKYNEQFF
CDR3 DNA: TGCAGTGCTATTCATTCGACTAGCGGGAAGTACAATGAGCAGTTCTTC

D gene: TRBD2
J gene: TRBJ2-3
clone size: few
V gene: TRBV12-3/TRBV12-4
CDR3 protein: CASSASSGRVADTQYF
CDR3 DNA: TGTGCCAGCAGTGCTTCTAGCGGGAGAGTGGCAGATACGCAGTATTTT

D gene: -
J gene: TRBJ2-3
clone size: -
V gene: TRBV29-1
CDR3 protein: CSVDLRGVDTQYF
CDR3 DNA: TGCAGCGTTGATCTGAGGGGCGTAGATACGCAGTATTTT

D gene: TRBD2
J gene: TRBJ2-1
clone size: -
V gene: TRBV12-3/TRBV12-4
CDR3 protein: CASSSRTRGDEQFF
CDR3 DNA: TGTGCCAGCAGTTCCCGGACTAGAGGAGATGAGCAGTTCTTC

D gene: TRBD2
J gene: TRBJ2-5
clone size: -
V gene: TRBV7-8
CDR3 protein: CASSLTTSRGETQYF
CDR3 DNA: TGTGCCAGCAGCTTAACGACTAGCCGGGGAGAGACCCAGTACTTC

D gene: -
J gene: TRBJ2-7
clone size: few
V gene: TRBV5-1
CDR3 protein: CASSPTWLEEQYF
CDR3 DNA: TGCGCCAGCAGCCCGACGTGGTTGGAAGAGCAGTACTTC

D gene: -
J gene: TRBJ1-5
clone size: many
V gene: TRBV3-1
CDR3 protein: CASSQGGSNQPQHF
CDR3 DNA: TGTGCCAGCAGCCAAGGAGGGAGCAATCAGCCCCAGCATTTT

D gene: TRBD1
J gene: TRBJ1-1
clone size: -
V gene: TRBV12-3/TRBV12-4
CDR3 protein: CASSLVTGETEAFF
CDR3 DNA: TGTGCCAGCAGTTTAGTAACAGGGGAAACTGAAGCTTTCTTT

D gene: TRBD1
J gene: TRBJ2-4
clone size: few
V gene: TRBV11-2
CDR3 protein: CASSLARGLSKNIQYF
CDR3 DNA: TGTGCCAGCAGCTTGGCCAGGGGGCTGTCCAAAAACATTCAGTACTTC

D gene: -
J gene: TRBJ1-4
clone size: few
V gene: TRBV11-2
CDR3 protein: CASSPTAGTPLLSEKLFF
CDR3 DNA: TGTGCCAGCAGCCCTACTGCCGGGACCCCACTGCTCAGTGAAAAACTGTTTTTT

D gene: -
J gene: TRBJ2-1
clone size: few
V gene: TRBV24-1
CDR3 protein: CATSHDLPTNEQFF
CDR3 DNA: TGTGCCACCAGCCATGACCTACCTACAAATGAGCAGTTCTTC

D gene: -
J gene: TRBJ1-1
clone size: -
V gene: TRBV10-2
CDR3 protein: CASSRTASEAFF
CDR3 DNA: TGCGCCAGCAGTCGCACCGCTTCTGAAGCTTTCTTT

D gene: TRBD2
J gene: TRBJ2-1
clone size: few
V gene: TRBV5-1
CDR3 protein: CASSPRSGGGNEQFF
CDR3 DNA: TGCGCCAGCAGCCCCCGTTCGGGAGGTGGGAATGAGCAGTTCTTC

D gene: TRBD2
J gene: TRBJ2-7
clone size: few
V gene: TRBV3-1
CDR3 protein: CASSQGTSGRATF
CDR3 DNA: TGTGCCAGCAGCCAAGGGACTAGCGGGAGAGCAACTTTC

D gene: TRBD2
J gene: TRBJ2-3
clone size: few
V gene: TRBV20-1
CDR3 protein: CSASIAGLTDTQYF
CDR3 DNA: TGCAGTGCTAGTATAGCGGGGTTGACAGATACGCAGTATTTT

D gene: -
J gene: TRBJ2-7
clone size: few
V gene: TRBV21-1
CDR3 protein: CASSKVQGQSYEQYF
CDR3 DNA: TGTGCCAGCAGCAAAGTCCAGGGACAGTCCTACGAGCAGTACTTC

D gene: -
J gene: TRBJ2-1
clone size: few
V gene: TRBV15
CDR3 protein: CATSMQGLQSLHSEQFF
CDR3 DNA: TGTGCCACCAGCATGCAGGGACTCCAAAGCCTCCACAGTGAGCAGTTCTTC

D gene: -
J gene: TRBJ1-1
clone size: few
V gene: TRBV5-1
CDR3 protein: CASRFAGVAFF
CDR3 DNA: TGCGCCAGCAGATTTGCGGGGGTAGCTTTCTTT

D gene: -
J gene: TRBJ2-1
clone size: few
V gene: TRBV11-2
CDR3 protein: CASSPYPRDFLNNEQFF
CDR3 DNA: TGTGCCAGCAGCCCGTACCCTCGGGACTTCTTAAACAATGAGCAGTTCTTC

D gene: -
J gene: TRBJ2-3
clone size: -
V gene: TRBV5-1
CDR3 protein: CASSLAGVSADTQYF
CDR3 DNA: TGCGCCAGCAGCTTGGCGGGTGTTTCGGCAGATACGCAGTATTTT

D gene: -
J gene: TRBJ2-3
clone size: few
V gene: TRBV9
CDR3 protein: CASSAHTDTQYF
CDR3 DNA: TGTGCCAGCAGCGCCCACACAGATACGCAGTATTTT

D gene: -
J gene: TRBJ2-7
clone size: few
V gene: TRBV5-1
CDR3 protein: CASSWDGKYEQYF
CDR3 DNA: TGCGCCAGCAGCTGGGACGGGAAATACGAGCAGTACTTC

D gene: -
J gene: TRBJ2-2
clone size: -
V gene: TRBV6-1
CDR3 protein: CATIRGYPKGGGELFF
CDR3 DNA: TGTGCCACCATCCGGGGGTACCCCAAGGGAGGCGGGGAGCTGTTTTTT

D gene: TRBD2
J gene: TRBJ2-4
clone size: -
V gene: TRBV11-2
CDR3 protein: CASSPSTSGTGSATKNIQYF
CDR3 DNA: TGTGCCAGCAGCCCCTCGACTAGCGGGACGGGGTCGGCGACCAAAAACATTCAGTACTTC

D gene: TRBD1
J gene: TRBJ1-1
clone size: -
V gene: TRBV2
CDR3 protein: CASSPGTGDTEAFF
CDR3 DNA: TGTGCCAGCAGTCCCGGGACAGGGGACACTGAAGCTTTCTTT

D gene: TRBD1
J gene: TRBJ1-1
clone size: -
V gene: TRBV5-1
CDR3 protein: CASSYYRGTGTEAFF
CDR3 DNA: TGCGCCAGCAGTTATTACAGGGGGACGGGCACTGAAGCTTTCTTT

D gene: TRBD2
J gene: TRBJ2-5
clone size: few
V gene: TRBV14
CDR3 protein: CASSPWTSEETQYF
CDR3 DNA: TGTGCCAGCAGCCCCTGGACTAGCGAAGAGACCCAGTACTTC

D gene: -
J gene: TRBJ1-4
clone size: few
V gene: TRBV20-1
CDR3 protein: CSARAGGSEKLFF
CDR3 DNA: TGCAGTGCTAGAGCGGGGGGGAGTGAAAAACTGTTTTTT

D gene: -
J gene: TRBJ1-5
clone size: -
V gene: TRBV4-1
CDR3 protein: CASALDLYSNQPQHF
CDR3 DNA: TGCGCCAGCGCGCTGGACCTCTATAGCAATCAGCCCCAGCATTTT

D gene: -
J gene: TRBJ2-3
clone size: -
V gene: TRBV11-2
CDR3 protein: CASSRTPRTSTDTQYF
CDR3 DNA: TGTGCCAGCAGCCGGACTCCCAGGACTAGCACAGATACGCAGTATTTT

D gene: -
J gene: TRBJ2-1
clone size: -
V gene: TRBV11-3
CDR3 protein: CASSLDVGAGSYNEQFF
CDR3 DNA: TGTGCCAGCAGCTTAGATGTGGGAGCAGGTTCCTACAATGAGCAGTTCTTC

D gene: -
J gene: TRBJ2-1
clone size: few
V gene: TRBV10-1
CDR3 protein: CASSESGRNEQFF
CDR3 DNA: TGCGCCAGCAGTGAGTCTGGGAGGAATGAGCAGTTCTTC

D gene: -
J gene: TRBJ1-2
clone size: few
V gene: TRBV7-9
CDR3 protein: CASSPSGGIGYGYTF
CDR3 DNA: TGTGCCAGCAGCCCCTCGGGAGGTATTGGCTATGGCTACACCTTC

D gene: -
J gene: TRBJ2-3
clone size: -
V gene: TRBV5-1
CDR3 protein: CASSFWASAKDTQYF
CDR3 DNA: TGCGCCAGCAGCTTTTGGGCTAGTGCTAAAGATACGCAGTATTTT